Listed below are T cell receptor beta chains from one sample, sequenced in a study of regulatory T cells in long-lasting Graves disease. TCRdb re-analysed the multiplex PCR reads in MiXCR, keeping a single row per CDR3 protein. The sample holds about 560,000 distinct CDR3 sequences; 15% to 20% are singletons and the top ten take about 11%. These data also formed part of another study, on T cells in Graves' hyperthyroidism and ophthalmopathy.

Here the sequenced sample was peripheral blood mononuclear cells (PBMCs), taken at new diagnosis, from a patient treated with antithyroid drugs. These receptor sequences come from a man aged 18 to 29 with Graves disease. The CDR3 runs from the conserved cysteine through the conserved F or W. Fields, in order: J gene, V gene, D gene, CDR3 protein. The D gene is left open where the match is weak.

J: TRBJ2-5; V: TRBV24-1; D: NA; CDR3: CATSTRWAQETQYF
J: TRBJ2-1; V: TRBV27; D: TRBD2; CDR3: CASRTIAGGNEQFF
J: TRBJ2-1; V: TRBV11-2; D: NA; CDR3: CASEEGEVNEQFF
J: TRBJ2-7; V: TRBV19; D: TRBD2; CDR3: CASSIGPAGFNEQYF
J: TRBJ2-1; V: TRBV7-3; D: NA; CDR3: CASSSHGGRGEAGSYNEQFF
J: TRBJ2-5; V: TRBV5-1; D: NA; CDR3: CASSLGPDPTQYF
J: TRBJ1-1; V: TRBV28; D: TRBD1; CDR3: CASSPSGTGNTEAFF
J: TRBJ1-1; V: TRBV7-9; D: NA; CDR3: CASSPRAGGDTEAFF
J: TRBJ2-1; V: TRBV11-3; D: NA; CDR3: CASSLGLATYNEQFF
J: TRBJ2-4; V: TRBV3-1; D: NA; CDR3: CASSQAGVGGAGIQYF
J: TRBJ2-1; V: TRBV20-1; D: TRBD1; CDR3: CSAREQGEFSAF
J: TRBJ1-6; V: TRBV4-1; D: NA; CDR3: CASSQLPSHNSPLHF
J: TRBJ2-5; V: TRBV25-1; D: NA; CDR3: CASSTRGGQETQYF
J: TRBJ2-7; V: TRBV12-3/TRBV12-4; D: NA; CDR3: CASTPGELHEQYF
J: TRBJ2-1; V: TRBV27; D: TRBD2; CDR3: CASSVGLGDWEQFF
J: TRBJ2-1; V: TRBV20-1; D: NA; CDR3: CSAYTASSYNEQFF
J: TRBJ2-1; V: TRBV3-1; D: NA; CDR3: CASSQAIHNEQFF
J: TRBJ2-7; V: TRBV9; D: TRBD2; CDR3: CASSVSGTSAPYEQYF
J: TRBJ2-7; V: TRBV7-2; D: TRBD1; CDR3: CASSSNPTRTGLVSYEQYF
J: TRBJ1-6; V: TRBV9; D: NA; CDR3: CASSPAPGRNNSPLHF
J: TRBJ1-1; V: TRBV6-5; D: TRBD1; CDR3: CASSYTDRDAFF
J: TRBJ1-5; V: TRBV9; D: TRBD1; CDR3: CASATGAQGPQHF
J: TRBJ1-4; V: TRBV7-9; D: TRBD1; CDR3: CASMHQGARGGKLFF
J: TRBJ2-3; V: TRBV20-1; D: NA; CDR3: CSAHTGSGTDTQYF
J: TRBJ2-3; V: TRBV12-3/TRBV12-4; D: TRBD2; CDR3: CASSPSGSADTQYF
J: TRBJ1-2; V: TRBV5-8; D: NA; CDR3: CASSRGGLYGYTF
J: NA; V: TRBV20-1; D: NA; CDR3: CSARGGGDGETQYF
J: TRBJ2-5; V: TRBV5-1; D: TRBD2; CDR3: CASSSATSGSSLWVQETQYF
J: TRBJ2-3; V: TRBV5-1; D: TRBD2; CDR3: CASSSWTSGRTDTQYF
J: TRBJ2-7; V: TRBV6-5; D: TRBD1; CDR3: CASSYSISGTASLYEQYF
J: TRBJ2-2; V: TRBV30; D: TRBD2; CDR3: CAWNGDPSGITGELFF
J: TRBJ2-2; V: TRBV2; D: TRBD2; CDR3: CASRTSGRTGELFF
J: TRBJ2-3; V: TRBV7-3; D: TRBD2; CDR3: CASSQTSGVSDTQYF
J: TRBJ2-4; V: TRBV2; D: NA; CDR3: CASRDAGSNIQYF
J: TRBJ2-1; V: TRBV5-1; D: TRBD1; CDR3: CASSLLQGPNEQFF
J: TRBJ2-1; V: TRBV5-1; D: NA; CDR3: CASSLLRGDNEQFF
J: TRBJ2-1; V: TRBV11-3; D: NA; CDR3: CASSSVSGTTGGEQFF
J: TRBJ2-2; V: TRBV5-1; D: TRBD2; CDR3: CASSNSGPPGELFF
J: TRBJ2-5; V: TRBV3-1; D: NA; CDR3: CASSQTRYSGETQYF
J: TRBJ2-1; V: TRBV20-1; D: TRBD2; CDR3: CSAPDSASLLAGFNEQFF
J: TRBJ1-4; V: TRBV28; D: TRBD1; CDR3: CASTDRGRTNEKLFF
J: TRBJ2-1; V: TRBV5-1; D: TRBD2; CDR3: CASSSLAGGLGNEQFF
J: TRBJ1-4; V: TRBV28; D: NA; CDR3: CASSLERKLGSRAEKLFF
J: TRBJ1-5; V: TRBV6-5; D: NA; CDR3: CANSYSSDLSNQPQHF
J: TRBJ2-7; V: TRBV4-1; D: NA; CDR3: CASSQEGAGIHYEQYF